Each of the 11 T cell receptor beta chains below was sequenced from the same sample in a study of breast tumors, draining lymph nodes, adjacent tissues. TCRdb reprocessed the multiplex PCR reads via MiXCR and lists one record per CDR3 protein. The sample consists of under 250,000 distinct CDR3 sequences, around 32% of them appearing once. Breast cancer patients provided tissue from their axillary draining lymph nodes. The source material was axillary lymph node tissue. The receptors come from a female donor with breast cancer. Some clones in this sample may be carry-over from other donors' samples.

In its sample, this clonotype was seen many times. This chain connects TRBV6-5 to TRBJ2-2, with TRBD1 matching over 8 bases. After removal of 0 bases from V and 4 bases from J, the junction contained 10 bases not matched to a gene. Germline V lookup: CDR1 MNHEY, CDR2 SVGAGI. The CDR3 is 18 residues long. The CDR3 loop is CASSYSYSGGAGTGELFF. DNA for the CDR3: TGTGCCAGCAGTTACTCGTACTCAGGGGGCGCAGGCACCGGGGAGCTGTTTTTT.

This clonotype was counted many times. The V gene is TRBV20-1, the J gene TRBJ2-1; 7 bases match TRBD2. The length of the CDR3 is 14 residues. V gave up 1 base and J gave up 7 bases; unmatched junction bases: 7. Germline V gives CDR1 DFQATT, CDR2 SNEGSKA (reference sequence). CDR3 loop: CSARVREHVNEQFF. The CDR3 DNA is TGCAGTGCTAGAGTGCGGGAGCATGTTAATGAGCAGTTCTTC.

This clonotype was picked up many times. The chain employs TRBV4-1 and TRBJ2-3, with TRBD2 matching 7 bases. Per germline, CDR1 MGHRA and CDR2 YSYEKL. The CDR3 is made up of 16 amino acids. J gave up 2 bases and V 0 bases, and 5 bases lay outside the gene matches. The CDR3 nucleotides are TGCGCCAGCAGCCAAGATCGGCTAGCGGTCACAGATACGCAGTATTTT. This encodes CASSQDRLAVTDTQYF.

Ten or more counts support this clonotype. The CDR3 bases are TGCAGCGTTATAGCGGGAATTGGCTCCTACAATGAGCAGTTCTTC. The encoded protein is CSVIAGIGSYNEQFF. The rearrangement links TRBV29-1 to TRBJ2-1; the match to TRBD2 covers 8 bases. CDR1 and CDR2 (germline): SQVTM, ANQGSEA. The CDR3 runs 15 residues. With 5 bases clipped from V and 0 bases from J, the junction kept 6 bases outside the gene matches.

Ten or more counts support this clonotype. The genes are TRBV20-1 and TRBJ1-5; possibly TRBD1 for D (5 bases). The germline V and J ends were trimmed by 5 bases and 7 bases, with 12 bases remaining between them. CDR1 DFQATT and CDR2 SNEGSKA come from the germline V gene (reference sequence). The CDR3 covers 12 residues. The DNA of the CDR3 is TGCAGTGCTTCGGGACGGACGCAGCCCCAGCATTTT. This codes for CSASGRTQPQHF.

Ten or more counts support this clonotype. This chain connects TRBV6-1 to TRBJ1-5, with 8 nucleotides matching TRBD1. With V trimmed by 2 bases and J by 3 bases, 6 bases remained unmatched. Germline loops: CDR1 MNHNS, CDR2 SASEGT. This CDR3 region has 16 residues. CDR3 protein: CASSENRDRNNQPQHF. The CDR3 bases are TGTGCCAGCAGTGAAAACCGGGACAGGAACAATCAGCCCCAGCATTTT.

This clonotype was seen ten or more times. V usage is TRBV3-1 and J usage is TRBJ2-2; D tentatively reads TRBD1 or TRBD2 (5 bases each). Germline V gene data show CDR1 as LGHDT and CDR2 as YNNKEL (reference sequence). Trimming cost V 2 bases and J 6 bases, with 13 bases left between them. The CDR3 runs 15 residues. CDR3 DNA sequence: TGTGCCAGCAGCCAAAGTGGGACGTGGTCCGGGGAGCTGTTTTTT. Translated, it gives CASSQSGTWSGELFF.

This clonotype was seen once. This chain links TRBV10-3 with TRBJ2-6; 7 bases line up with TRBD2. The germline gives CDR1 ENHRY, CDR2 SYGVKD. Trimming removed 3 bases from V and 5 bases from J; junction bases left unmatched: 4. This CDR3 has 15 residues. CDR3 bases: TGTGCCATCAGTGATGCGAGCGGGAGGGCCAACGTCCTGACTTTC. This translates into CAISDASGRANVLTF.

The V gene is TRBV5-8, the J gene TRBJ1-2, with a tentative D call TRBD1 (6 bases). The CDR3 consists of 14 residues. The germline V and J ends were trimmed by 4 bases and 4 bases, with 14 bases remaining between them. Germline V lookup: CDR1 SGHTS, CDR2 YDEGEE. CDR3 nucleotide sequence: TGTGCCAGCAGCCCGAGGGGGGTGGGCTATGGCTACACCTTC. This encodes CASSPRGVGYGYTF. Full variable domain (rest looked up from reference TRBV5-8 and TRBJ1-2): EAGVTQSPTHLIKTRGQQATLRCSPISGHTSVYWYQQALGLGLQFLLWYDEGEERNRGNFPPRFSGRQFPNYSSELNVNALELEDSALYLCASSPRGVGYGYTFGSGTRLTVV.

Here the CDR3 reads CASSLEANNEHF. For the CDR3, the DNA is TGTGCCAGCAGCTTAGAGGCAAACAACGAGCATTTT. The genes are TRBV7-9 and TRBJ1-5; D not certain. Trimming removed 1 base at V and 14 bases at J, with 12 bases between. The CDR3 consists of 12 residues. Germline assignment: CDR1 SEHNR and CDR2 FQNEAQ (reference sequence). Together with reference TRBV7-9 and TRBJ1-5, the CDR3 gives the full variable domain: DTGVSQNPRHKITKRGQNVTFRCDPISEHNRLYWYRQTLGQGPEFLTYFQNEAQLEKSRLLSDRFSAERPKGSFSTLEIQRTEQGDSAMYLCASSLEANNEHFGDGTRLSIL.

A few counts support this clonotype. A much larger clone sits a single nucleotide away, making a read error possible. The chain is built from TRBV5-5 and TRBJ2-7; D is uncertain. CDR1 and CDR2 from the germline V gene are SGHKS and YYEKEE (reference sequence). This CDR3 comprises 16 residues. V lost 4 bases, J lost 7 bases, and 24 bases lay in between. The CDR3 nucleotides read TGTGCCAGCAGCCCCACGCAACCGGACCGGCTGGGAGAGCAGTACTTC. Amino acids: CASSPTQPDRLGEQYF.